The sequence of this T cell receptor (beta chain) was determined in a study of T cell responses to AZD1222 COVID-19 vaccine (dated by TCRdb to the early 2020s). Describing the broader study: Because spike-specific TCR depth and breadth did not differ between the two schedules, AZD1222 recipients who got a second dose at roughly 4 weeks were pooled with those who got a second dose at roughly 12 weeks. Trial participants were enrolled by age into subgroups of 18-55, 56-69 and 70-plus years, and approximately 150, 30 and 60 TCR-sequenced participants, respectively, were included in these subgroups. A total of 230 to 250 trial participants underwent TCR sequencing, of whom roughly 210 had received two doses of AZD1222 and about 26 had received two doses of the MenACWY control vaccine.

Here is what the overall study found, with its caveats: A significant rise in spike-specific TCR breadth and depth was observed after two AZD1222 doses relative to day 0 and relative to MenACWY recipients. Only six AZD1222 recipients were SARS-CoV-2 seropositive at baseline, limiting conclusions about previously exposed vaccinees. Reportedly, close to half of the unique spike-specific TCRs recognized epitopes lying outside the regions that are mutated in the B.1.351 and B.1.1.7 variants. The 56-69-year group was small, and its depth increase did not reach significance, likely because of low power. CD4 TCRs associated with the vaccine covered the entire spike protein, and the dominant responses were in regions 160-218 and 743-854. Participants were mostly white British and included more females than males, and it was suggested by the authors that clonal diversity may have been underestimated. Because no day 14 peak-response samples were available, repertoires were characterized only after the peak T cell response.

The CDR3 regions of human TCRbeta chains were analyzed by immunosequencing. From the authors' description of their analysis: Repertoire TCRs were checked for matches against a reference library of SARS-CoV-2-specific TCRs that had been generated using the MIRA antigen-specificity platform. Breadth meant the fraction of unique TCRs that were SARS-CoV-2-associated, whereas depth meant the fraction of total T cells that were SARS-CoV-2-associated. Using the MIRA data, each spike-specific TCR was assigned both to the spike region to which the TCR was reactive and to a CD4 or CD8 class. Log10-transformed breadth and depth values were compared by one-way ANOVA with Sidak's multiple comparisons tests. This is the immuneACCESS table as TCRdb keeps it, with only in-frame sequences that have V and J called. A part of the clones is gone; compared with another copy, unresolved V genes explain less than half, and the rest is unexplained. Clonal size and the V and J genes are those of that table, whereas D and trimming came from the DNA. The sample yields about 140,000 clones; around nine tenths were counted once. 1.5% to 2% of the sample is in the top ten clones.

This sample's time point label indicates: baseline before first vaccination. Vaccinee samples came from UK trials COV001 and COV002, including a single-blind randomized controlled phase 2/3 trial of AZD1222 (ChAdOx1 nCoV-19) in healthy adults. For TCRbeta chain sequencing, PBMC samples were collected from trial participants at day 0 and at day 28 after the second dose. Points on this clone: Its target antigen remains unknown. Per-base qualities were not stored, and no clone one base away is much larger.

Sequences were derived from peripheral blood, sampled on day 0 of AZD1222 vaccination. This sequence was found in an adult in good health.

DNA sequence: TGTGCCAGCAGTTTTTCTGCGCGGGCGGGAGCAACTAAATACAATGAGCAGTTCTTC. It translates to CASSFSARAGATKYNEQFF. The rearranged segments are TRBV28 and TRBJ2-1; a stretch of 7 junction bases matches TRBD2. Its CDR3 holds 19 amino acids, cysteine through phenylalanine. The sequence is cut down to CDR3 DNA, 57 bases in frame from base 1. Trimmed from V: 3 bases; trimmed from J: 4 bases; junction bases lacking a gene match: 18. Reading the germline V gene gives CDR1 MDHEN and CDR2 SYDVKM.